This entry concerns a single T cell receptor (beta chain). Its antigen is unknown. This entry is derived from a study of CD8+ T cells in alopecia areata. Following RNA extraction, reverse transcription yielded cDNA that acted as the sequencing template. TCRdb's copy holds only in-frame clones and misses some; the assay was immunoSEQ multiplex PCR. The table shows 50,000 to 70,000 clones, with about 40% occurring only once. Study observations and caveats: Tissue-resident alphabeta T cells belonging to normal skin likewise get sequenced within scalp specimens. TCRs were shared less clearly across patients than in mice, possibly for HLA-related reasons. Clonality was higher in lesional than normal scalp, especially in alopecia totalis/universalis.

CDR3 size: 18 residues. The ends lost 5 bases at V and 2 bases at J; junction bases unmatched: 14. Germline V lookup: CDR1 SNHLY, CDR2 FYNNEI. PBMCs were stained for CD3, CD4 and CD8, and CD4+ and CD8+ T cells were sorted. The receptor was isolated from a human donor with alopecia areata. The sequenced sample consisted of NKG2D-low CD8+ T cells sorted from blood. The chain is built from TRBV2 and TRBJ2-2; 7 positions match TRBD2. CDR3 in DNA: TGTGCCAGCAGTCCCTCCCTGTTCCGGGACTATAACACCGGGGAGCTGTTTTTT. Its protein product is CASSPSLFRDYNTGELFF.